The clone carrying this T cell receptor beta chain was detected a few times. Its antigen remains unknown. The DNA is left out, because the CDR3 cannot be placed on it with certainty; the CDR3 is given as TCRdb lists it. TCRdb itself ran the RACE reads through MiXCR, one entry per CDR3 protein. Among about 180,000 distinct CDR3 sequences listed, just under 30% were seen once. Noted time point: pre-sensitization, week 0. Described treatment: therapeutic diphenylcyclopropenone sensitization with weekly scalp DPC. Blood draws came first, before each patch test. This entry belongs to a study of human T cells and chemical hapten exposure. About the study: Diphenylcyclopropenone doses were given weekly to the scalps of patients across the approximately 22-week study. Patch tests put 0.01% DPC on the upper back, and the results were checked at 6 days. Study conclusions and caveats: Each of the donors had alopecia, so their immune responses may not resemble those of healthy people.

Ends included, the CDR3 has 13 residues. Germline V CDR1 and CDR2: SGHDT, YYEEEE. The sample here was whole blood, taken in connection with sensitization to the hapten diphenylcyclopropenone (DPC). The receptor was derived from a woman between 25 and 40 years old with alopecia areata. Some clones in this sample may be carry-over from other donors' samples. The chain combines TRBV5-6 with TRBJ2-5; no check of the table's D call, TRBD1, against the DNA was made. The CDR3 sequence is CASSWGQGASDGF.